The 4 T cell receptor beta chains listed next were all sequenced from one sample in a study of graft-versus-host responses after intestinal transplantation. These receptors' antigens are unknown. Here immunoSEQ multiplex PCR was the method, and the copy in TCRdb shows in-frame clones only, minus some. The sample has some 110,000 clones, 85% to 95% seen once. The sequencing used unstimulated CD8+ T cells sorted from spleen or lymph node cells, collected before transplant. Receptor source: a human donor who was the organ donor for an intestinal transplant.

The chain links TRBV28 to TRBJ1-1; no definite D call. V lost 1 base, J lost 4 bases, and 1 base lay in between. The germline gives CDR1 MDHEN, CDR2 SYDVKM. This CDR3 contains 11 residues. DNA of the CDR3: TGTGCCAGCAGTTTATCCACTGAAGCTTTCTTT. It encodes CASSLSTEAFF.

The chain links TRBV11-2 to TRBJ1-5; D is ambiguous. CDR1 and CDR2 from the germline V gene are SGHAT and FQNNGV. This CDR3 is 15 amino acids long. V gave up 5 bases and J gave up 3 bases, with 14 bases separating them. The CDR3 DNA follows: TGTGCCAGCAGCGCCCACCCAGAACACAATCAGCCCCAGCATTTT. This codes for CASSAHPEHNQPQHF.

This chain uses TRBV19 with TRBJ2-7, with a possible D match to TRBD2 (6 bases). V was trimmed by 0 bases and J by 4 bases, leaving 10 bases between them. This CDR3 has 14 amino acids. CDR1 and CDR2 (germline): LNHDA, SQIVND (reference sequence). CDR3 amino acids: CASSIDIGRYEQYF. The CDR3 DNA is TGTGCCAGTAGTATAGATATCGGGAGATACGAGCAGTACTTC.

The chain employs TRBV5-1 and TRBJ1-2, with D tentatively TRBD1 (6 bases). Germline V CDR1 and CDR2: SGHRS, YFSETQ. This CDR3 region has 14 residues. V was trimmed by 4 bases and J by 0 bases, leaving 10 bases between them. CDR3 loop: CASSMDSPNYGYTF. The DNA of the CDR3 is TGCGCCAGCAGCATGGACAGCCCTAACTATGGCTACACCTTC.